This T cell receptor beta chain was captured in a study of blood T cell repertoires in COVID-19. For the study at large: Acute-phase and convalescent COVID-19 samples originated in the United States, Italy and Spain. Sources were T cells, B-cell-depleted T cells, or PBMCs; the material itself was cDNA or gDNA.

Study processing details: Estimation of nucleated cell counts was performed using reference gene primer amplification. Some clones are missing from TCRdb's copy, which holds only in-frame ones; the method was immunoSEQ multiplex PCR. The DNA was the basis for D and trimming; V, J and clone size are from that table. The data contain around 60,000 clones, 91% of them singletons. CDR1 and CDR2 (germline): SGHRS, YFSETQ. The V end lost 0 bases, the J end lost 4 bases, and 14 bases lay between the germline ends. The CDR3 runs 15 residues. This sequence originates from a man aged 55-75 years with acute or convalescent COVID-19. Sequenced sample: peripheral blood. V and J are TRBV5-1 and TRBJ2-7, with D possibly matching TRBD1 (5 bases). CDR3 in DNA: TGCGCCAGCAGCTTGGAGGCAGGGAATGTGTACGAGCAGTACTTC. It specifies CASSLEAGNVYEQYF. Variable domain in full (rest from reference TRBV5-1 and TRBJ2-7): KAGVTQTPRYLIKTRGQQVTLSCSPISGHRSVSWYQQTPGQGLQFLFEYFSETQRNKGNFPGRFSGRQFSNSRSEMNVSTLELGDSALYLCASSLEAGNVYEQYFGPGTRLTVT.